Listed below are T cell receptor beta chains from one sample, sequenced in a study of blood T cells in healthy people across ages. Each CDR3 protein is one row after TCRdb ran MiXCR on the 5' RACE reads. The sample has about 1.6 million distinct CDR3 sequences; about 35% are singletons. Material: blood. These receptors were taken from a woman aged 25 to 39 in good health. The CDR3 runs from the conserved cysteine through the conserved F or W.

V | CDR3
TRBV27 | CASKLQESTDTQYF
TRBV3-1 | CASSQDATVLAEAFF
TRBV10-3 | CAIRGPTGESEAFF
TRBV15 | CATGGGDRTDTQYF
TRBV5-1 | CASSLRQGATGSYNEQFF
TRBV12-5 | CASGLGDKRDNEQFF
TRBV15 | CATSRAGSGTGELFF
TRBV20-1 | CSAREGGWYEAENIQYF
TRBV5-1 | CASSLSPDLYGYTF
TRBV3-1 | CASSQDSSGVRYNEQFF
TRBV6-6 | CASSYSTPGANVLTF
TRBV28 | CASSLLFGRTGGNYNEQFF
TRBV20-1 | CSARGPRAGRQFF
TRBV10-3 | CAISDLAGTDGYTF
TRBV20-1 | CSASRQELSNQPQHF
TRBV6-2/TRBV6-3 | CATSWGIFRYEQYF
TRBV27 | CASSLTSGSGETQYF
TRBV11-2 | CASSSPRDMSSYNEQFF
TRBV27 | CASSWDNRAETQYF
TRBV9 | CASSPGTSGMGLANEQFF
TRBV27 | CASRLSGRIFGNEQFF
TRBV7-9 | CASPQETSGSNNEQYF
TRBV13 | CASSITGQLGANVLTF
TRBV7-9 | CASSSIFGAAPSGGYTF
TRBV6-6 | CASRENGYTF
TRBV30 | CAWTQRLAGPNF
TRBV4-1 | CASSPEWGSSEETQYF
TRBV4-1 | CASSQEVGRDGYTF
TRBV5-1 | CASSLTGRKTQYF
TRBV20-1 | CSAEQATNEKLFF